The 16 T cell receptor beta chains below all came from one sample that was sequenced in a study of T cells in Graves' hyperthyroidism and ophthalmopathy. Regions amplified from RNA transcripts were the TCR beta CDR3 regions. First-round RT-PCR of the TCR CDR3 relied on the HTBI primer set. Using its own MiXCR run on the multiplex PCR reads, TCRdb lists one record per CDR3 protein. In the table there are 450,000 to 650,000 distinct CDR3 sequences, roughly 18% of which are singletons. Input material: blood. All receptors come from a woman aged 18-35 years with Graves' ophthalmopathy.

The table lists this clonotype with a few counts. The chain has TRBV5-6 and TRBJ2-6; D tentatively fits TRBD1 or TRBD2 (6 bases each). Trimming stripped 7 bases from V and 0 bases from J, with 23 bases between. This CDR3 has 19 amino acids. CDR1 and CDR2 from the germline V gene are SGHDT and YYEEEE. CDR3 coding DNA: TGTGCCAGCCACTGGACGTGGGGGGCCGCGAGCTCTGGGGCCAACGTCCTGACTTTC. It translates to CASHWTWGAASSGANVLTF.

This clonotype was observed many times. This rearrangement joins TRBV30 to TRBJ2-3; D gene ambiguous. Trimming took off 0 bases at V and 3 bases at J, with 4 bases between the two ends. Germline lookup yields CDR1 GTSNPN and CDR2 SVGIG (reference sequence). This CDR3 has 12 residues. The CDR3 coding sequence is TGTGCCTGGAGTGTACGGACAGATACGCAGTATTTT. Its translation: CAWSVRTDTQYF.

In its sample, this clonotype was seen a few times. This chain joins TRBV29-1 and TRBJ2-7; TRBD2 aligns across 12 bases. The CDR3 is made up of 12 amino acids. Germline-derived CDR1 and CDR2 are SQVTM and ANQGSEA. V gave up 5 bases and J gave up 6 bases; unmatched junction bases: 2. Written as DNA, the CDR3 is TGCAGCGTTAAACTAGCGGGAGGCGAGCAGTACTTC. This codes for CSVKLAGGEQYF.

The chain combines TRBV9 with TRBJ2-1, with TRBD2 matching 8 bases. The CDR3 contains 15 residues. Germline CDR1 is SGDLS and CDR2 is YYNGEE. J lost 7 bases, V lost 4 bases, and 10 bases had no gene match. CDR3 loop: CASSLTGTSLNEQFF. In DNA, the CDR3 is TGTGCCAGCAGCCTTACCGGGACTAGTTTAAATGAGCAGTTCTTC. Full variable domain (remainder filled in from reference TRBV9 and TRBJ2-1): DSGVTQTPKHLITATGQRVTLRCSPRSGDLSVYWYQQSLDQGLQFLIQYYNGEERAKGNILERFSAQQFPDLHSELNLSSLELGDSALYFCASSLTGTSLNEQFFGPGTRLTVL.

This clonotype has a count of ten or more. The chain couples TRBV2 to TRBJ1-1; unclear D gene. In germline, CDR1 is SNHLY, CDR2 FYNNEI. The CDR3 loop spans 15 amino acids. Deletions cut 7 bases from V and 2 bases from J, with 17 bases between. As DNA, the CDR3 is TGTGCCAGCACTCCGGGAGACCCTTCTAACACTGAAGCTTTCTTT. Protein sequence: CASTPGDPSNTEAFF.

This clonotype was seen a single time. The chain joins TRBV2 to TRBJ2-7; D might be TRBD2 (6 bases). CDR3 length equals 16 residues. V was cut by 2 bases and J by 2 bases, with 16 bases left in between. Germline V gene data show CDR1 as SNHLY and CDR2 as FYNNEI. CDR3 coding DNA: TGTGCCAGCAGTGAAAACCGGGCGGGACGCACCTACGAGCAGTACTTC. Amino acid sequence: CASSENRAGRTYEQYF. Drawing the rest from reference TRBV2 and TRBJ2-7, the complete variable domain is EPEVTQTPSHQVTQMGQEVILRCVPISNHLYFYWYRQILGQKVEFLVSFYNNEISEKSEIFDDQFSVERPDGSNFTLKIRSTKLEDSAMYFCASSENRAGRTYEQYFGPGTRLTVT.

This clonotype has ten or more counts. V and J are TRBV11-2 and TRBJ1-5; 10 nucleotides match TRBD1. Trimming cost V 5 bases and J 9 bases; bases outside gene matches: 19. The germline CDR1 and CDR2 sequences are SGHAT and FQNNGV. The CDR3 loop spans 18 amino acids. The CDR3 sequence is CASSPGISGQGTLGPQHF. As DNA, the CDR3 is TGTGCCAGCAGCCCCGGCATATCGGGACAGGGGACCCTGGGGCCCCAGCATTTT.

About this clonotype itself: As the CDR3 is not closed by the conserved phenylalanine or tryptophan, this likely results from a read error. The chain carries TRBV6-1 and TRBJ2-5; no reliable D call. This CDR3 is 15 amino acids long. Germline CDR1 and CDR2: MNHNS and SASEGT. Trimming cost V 1 base and J 4 bases, with 13 bases left between them. The CDR3 region has the DNA TGTGCCAGCAGTGAAGTTGGGCAGTTCGGAGAGACCCAGTACCTC. Translated: CASSEVGQFGETQYL.

The chain carries TRBV5-4 and TRBJ2-1; 9 bases are a match to TRBD2. CDR3 length: 16 residues. Germline V gene sequence: CDR1 SGHNT, CDR2 YYREEE (reference sequence). The V segment lost 0 bases and the J segment 6 bases; nucleotides outside the gene matches: 7. The CDR3 loop is CASSLGPGLAFNEQFF. For the CDR3, the DNA is TGTGCCAGCAGCTTGGGTCCGGGACTAGCTTTCAATGAGCAGTTCTTC. Drawing the rest from reference TRBV5-4 and TRBJ2-1, the complete variable domain is ETGVTQSPTHLIKTRGQQVTLRCSSQSGHNTVSWYQQALGQGPQFIFQYYREEENGRGNFPPRFSGLQFPNYSSELNVNALELDDSALYLCASSLGPGLAFNEQFFGPGTRLTVL.

This clonotype has at least ten counts. V gene TRBV27 combines with J gene TRBJ1-2; TRBD1 agrees at 7 bases. J was trimmed by 0 bases and V by 7 bases; bases with no gene match: 11. Germline V gene data show CDR1 as MNHEY and CDR2 as SMNVEV (reference sequence). The CDR3 totals 16 residues. CDR3 sequence (DNA): TGTGCCAGCACCCGGGACAGTGAGTCCGCTAACTATGGCTACACCTTC. It encodes CASTRDSESANYGYTF.

This clonotype was seen a few times. The chain carries TRBV30 and TRBJ1-4; 10 bases map to TRBD1. This CDR3 has 13 amino acids. The V and J ends lost 2 bases and 7 bases, in that order; junction bases with no gene match: 1. Germline CDR1 and CDR2: GTSNPN and SVGIG (reference sequence). DNA for the CDR3: TGTGCCTGGAGTCGGACAGGGGGTGAAAAACTGTTTTTT. Amino acid sequence: CAWSRTGGEKLFF.

The sample holds many counts of this clonotype. The rearrangement links TRBV11-2 to TRBJ1-5, with D uncertain. The CDR3 has 13 residues. V was clipped by 0 bases and J by 7 bases, with 7 bases between them. CDR1 is SGHAT, CDR2 FQNNGV, per germline. The CDR3, as DNA: TGTGCCAGCAGCTTAGATCTCTGGCAGCCCCAGCATTTT. It specifies CASSLDLWQPQHF.

This clonotype was seen a handful of times. V is TRBV10-1 and J is TRBJ1-2; 11 nucleotides agree with TRBD1. Unmatched junction bases numbered 9, after V lost 10 bases and J lost 5 bases. This CDR3 has 14 residues. Per germline, CDR1 WNHNN and CDR2 SYGVQD (reference sequence). DNA of the CDR3: TGCGCCATCCTTTTACGGGACAGGGGGTATGGCTACACCTTC. Protein: CAILLRDRGYGYTF.

This clonotype appeared a few times. This chain links TRBV30 with TRBJ2-2, with D perhaps TRBD1 (6 bases). CDR3 length: 16 residues. With 0 bases removed from V and 0 bases from J, the gap between germline ends came to 11 bases. From germline, CDR1 is GTSNPN and CDR2 SVGIG (reference sequence). CDR3 coding DNA: TGTGCCTGGAGTGTCCTGGACAGCGCGAACACCGGGGAGCTGTTTTTT. Its translation is CAWSVLDSANTGELFF.

This clonotype was observed at least ten times. V gene TRBV20-1 combines with J gene TRBJ1-1; D ambiguous. V lost 1 base and J 0 bases, leaving 9 bases between the germline ends. The CDR3 sequence is 14 residues long. The germline gives CDR1 DFQATT, CDR2 SNEGSKA (reference sequence). CDR3 amino acids: CSARAGSLNTEAFF. CDR3 coding DNA: TGCAGTGCTAGAGCGGGCTCCTTGAACACTGAAGCTTTCTTT.

This clonotype was seen repeatedly, ten times or more. V is TRBV18 and J is TRBJ2-1; unclear D gene. The CDR3 is 15 residues long. Trimming pared 5 bases from V and 2 bases from J, leaving 13 bases between. Germline V gene sequence: CDR1 KGHSH, CDR2 LQKENI. In nucleotides, the CDR3 is TGTGCCAGCTCAGCTTCGGCAGAAACCTACAATGAGCAGTTCTTC. Its protein is CASSASAETYNEQFF.